The next 24 T cell receptor beta chains were all read from a single sample in a study of blood T cell repertoires in COVID-19. Some clones are missing from TCRdb's copy, which holds only in-frame ones; the method was immunoSEQ multiplex PCR. The sample includes under 200,000 clones, just over 85% of them seen just once. Input material: peripheral blood. The receptors originated from a middle-aged man with active or convalescent COVID-19.

The V gene is TRBV19, the J gene TRBJ2-7, with 7 nucleotides matching TRBD1. V trimming: 5 bases; J trimming: 3 bases; junction bases outside the gene matches: 7. The CDR3 sequence is 14 residues long. Germline CDR1 and CDR2: LNHDA and SQIVND (reference sequence). The CDR3 bases are TGTGCCAGTAGTCGGAGCAGGGGGAGCTACGAGCAGTACTTC. Protein: CASSRSRGSYEQYF.

The chain joins TRBV24-1 to TRBJ1-5, with TRBD1 matching over 7 bases. Germline CDR1 and CDR2: KGHDR and SFDVKD. The CDR3 consists of 15 residues. The V segment lost 0 bases and the J segment 6 bases; nucleotides outside the gene matches: 4. CDR3: CATSDLQGGGQPQHF. Here the CDR3 DNA reads TGTGCCACCAGTGATTTGCAGGGGGGCGGTCAGCCCCAGCATTTT.

V is TRBV30 and J is TRBJ1-5; 7 bases line up with TRBD1. V gave up 5 bases and J gave up 4 bases; unmatched junction bases: 5. The CDR3 sequence is 13 residues long. Germline V lookup: CDR1 GTSNPN, CDR2 SVGIG (reference sequence). The CDR3 nucleotides read TGTGCCTGGTCATCAGGGGGGAATCAGCCCCAGCATTTT. Translating it yields CAWSSGGNQPQHF.

The chain carries TRBV5-4 and TRBJ1-6; 9 nucleotides align to TRBD1. Trimming removed 5 bases from V and 6 bases from J; junction bases left unmatched: 6. Germline V CDR1 and CDR2: SGHNT, YYREEE (reference sequence). This CDR3 contains 15 residues. This CDR3 reads CASSRGTGPNSPLHF. DNA of the CDR3: TGTGCCAGCAGTCGCGGGACAGGGCCTAATTCACCCCTCCACTTT.

The chain links TRBV2 to TRBJ2-3; TRBD2 aligns across 14 bases. This CDR3 contains 15 residues. Trimming cost V 11 bases and J 4 bases; bases outside gene matches: 8. The germline V gene has CDR1 SNHLY and CDR2 FYNNEI. This CDR3 is CASQGLAGVADTQYF. The DNA for the CDR3 is TGTGCCTCCCAGGGACTAGCGGGAGTAGCAGATACGCAGTATTTT.

This chain joins TRBV18 and TRBJ2-5; D is uncertain. V gave up 11 bases and J gave up 1 base, with 11 bases separating them. Per germline, CDR1 KGHSH and CDR2 LQKENI. CDR3 length equals 12 residues. The CDR3 sequence is CAGGPSQETQYF. The CDR3, as DNA: TGTGCCGGCGGCCCCAGCCAAGAGACCCAGTACTTC.

This chain joins TRBV7-2 and TRBJ2-3, with 7 bases matching TRBD2. CDR1 and CDR2 from the germline V gene are SGHTA and FQGNSA. The CDR3 extends over 15 amino acids. Losses at the gene ends were 2 bases for V and 3 bases for J; bases not matched to a gene: 5. The CDR3 protein is CASSLPAGATDTQYF. The CDR3 DNA is TGTGCCAGCAGCTTACCGGCGGGAGCGACAGATACGCAGTATTTT.

V and J are TRBV27 and TRBJ2-7; D unresolved. With 5 bases removed from V and 6 bases from J, the gap between germline ends came to 17 bases. This CDR3 spans 14 amino acids. Germline CDR1 and CDR2: MNHEY and SMNVEV (reference sequence). The CDR3 reads CASSARIFGGEQYF. Here the CDR3 DNA reads TGTGCCAGCAGTGCCCGAATCTTCGGCGGCGAGCAGTACTTC.

In this sample, this clone turned up a few times. The chain uses TRBV27 and TRBJ1-1; the D is unclear. Trimming pared 6 bases from V and 2 bases from J, leaving 4 bases between. This CDR3 has 11 amino acids. Germline assignment: CDR1 MNHEY and CDR2 SMNVEV (reference sequence). CDR3 DNA: TGTGCCAGCAGACATAACACTGAAGCTTTCTTT. This encodes CASRHNTEAFF.

This clone was picked up one time. This rearrangement joins TRBV6-5 to TRBJ2-1; D remains unclear. V dropped 2 bases and J dropped 10 bases, with 9 bases sitting between them. The V gene's germline CDR1 is MNHEY and CDR2 SVGAGI. This CDR3 region has 12 residues. CDR3 DNA: TGTGCCAGCAGTTACGAGGTCCGGGAGCAGTTCTTC. Protein: CASSYEVREQFF.

V is TRBV6-5 and J is TRBJ2-7; D perhaps matches TRBD2 (7 bases). Germline CDR1 and CDR2: MNHEY and SVGAGI. V lost 6 bases and J 2 bases, leaving 14 bases between the germline ends. The CDR3 covers 14 residues. CDR3 loop: CASRGRGGTYEQYF. In DNA form, the CDR3 reads TGTGCCAGCAGAGGGAGGGGGGGAACCTACGAGCAGTACTTC.

The chain has TRBV5-1 and TRBJ2-3; 9 bases are shared with TRBD1. The CDR3 runs to 14 residues. CDR1 is SGHRS, CDR2 YFSETQ, per germline. V gave up 2 bases and J gave up 3 bases; unmatched junction bases: 1. The CDR3 DNA reads as TGCGCCAGCAGCTTAGGGACAGGGACAGATACGCAGTATTTT. Protein product: CASSLGTGTDTQYF.

The J gene is TRBJ2-1, the V gene TRBV6-5; D is uncertain. The germline gives CDR1 MNHEY, CDR2 SVGAGI. The CDR3 contains 13 residues. The V end was cut by 10 bases, the J end by 0 bases, with 10 bases between. The CDR3 reads CATAGSSYNEQFF. In DNA, the CDR3 is TGTGCCACCGCCGGTAGCTCCTACAATGAGCAGTTCTTC.

The rearrangement joins TRBV18 to TRBJ1-3; 7 bases agree with TRBD1. Germline CDR1 and CDR2: KGHSH and LQKENI. V was clipped by 3 bases and J by 0 bases; unmatched bases: 2. This CDR3 has 15 residues. CDR3 sequence (DNA): TGTGCCAGCTCACCCGGGACAGTCTCTGGAAACACCATATATTTT. Encoded protein: CASSPGTVSGNTIYF.

The chain joins TRBV9 to TRBJ1-6, with D perhaps TRBD1 (5 bases). This CDR3 is built from 16 residues. Trimming left V 3 bases short and J 10 bases short, with 20 bases between. Germline CDR1 and CDR2: SGDLS and YYNGEE. As DNA, the CDR3 is TGTGCCAGCAGCGAGGGGTCGCGGGGTTTTGAATCACCCCTCCACTTT. Amino acids: CASSEGSRGFESPLHF.

The J gene is TRBJ1-2, the V gene TRBV4-3; unclear D gene. Germline V lookup: CDR1 LGHNA, CDR2 YSLEER. The CDR3 consists of 13 residues. The ends were cut back, 1 base at V and 8 bases at J, with 11 bases in the middle. The CDR3 DNA follows: TGCGCCAGCAGCCAAGGTCCCGGAGGCGGCTACACCTTC. It translates to CASSQGPGGGYTF.

V gene TRBV5-1 combines with J gene TRBJ2-7, with D maybe TRBD2 (5 bases). Germline-derived CDR1 and CDR2 are SGHRS and YFSETQ. This CDR3 is 15 amino acids long. Trimming left V 0 bases short and J 0 bases short, with 10 bases between. The CDR3 nucleotides are TGCGCCAGCAGCTTGGACGGGGTTAGCTCCTACGAGCAGTACTTC. The encoded protein is CASSLDGVSSYEQYF.

The chain employs TRBV7-2 and TRBJ2-1; D call uncertain. Germline CDR1 and CDR2: SGHTA and FQGNSA. V lost 5 bases to trimming and J lost 5 bases, with 19 bases between them. The CDR3 is made up of 16 amino acids. The CDR3 sequence is CASSLDHLYLNNEQFF. Here the CDR3 DNA reads TGTGCCAGCAGCCTAGACCACCTATATCTAAACAATGAGCAGTTCTTC.

The V call is TRBV20-1, the J call TRBJ2-7, with TRBD2 identical over 14 bases. The CDR3 is made up of 15 amino acids. Germline lookup yields CDR1 DFQATT and CDR2 SNEGSKA (reference sequence). Losses at the gene ends were 3 bases for V and 6 bases for J; bases not matched to a gene: 7. The CDR3 DNA reads TGCAGTGCTAGTAGGCGGGGACTAGCGGGAGCCGAGCAGTACTTC. Protein: CSASRRGLAGAEQYF.

The chain is built from TRBV19 and TRBJ2-3; 8 bases map to TRBD2. The CDR3 loop spans 14 amino acids. The germline V gene has CDR1 LNHDA and CDR2 SQIVND (reference sequence). The V and J ends lost 3 bases and 4 bases, in that order; junction bases with no gene match: 3. The CDR3, as DNA: TGTGCCAGTAGTATGCGGGGGGACCCAGATACGCAGTATTTT. Its protein product is CASSMRGDPDTQYF.

This chain links TRBV9 with TRBJ1-4; 7 positions match TRBD1. CDR3 length: 16 residues. With V trimmed by 0 bases and J by 8 bases, 10 bases remained unmatched. Germline assignment: CDR1 SGDLS and CDR2 YYNGEE. This CDR3 is CASSVAPTGSDEKLFF. CDR3 coding DNA: TGTGCCAGCAGCGTAGCCCCGACAGGGAGTGACGAAAAACTGTTTTTT.

The V call is TRBV7-2, the J call TRBJ1-1; no firm D call. The CDR3 contains 13 residues. CDR1 is SGHTA and CDR2 is FQGNSA in the germline V gene. Trimming took off 2 bases at V and 5 bases at J, with 9 bases between the two ends. CDR3 region: CASSLSRETEAFF. The CDR3 nucleotides are TGTGCCAGCAGCTTAAGTCGGGAGACTGAAGCTTTCTTT.

This clone has more than one count but fewer than ten. The rearrangement joins TRBV9 to TRBJ1-1, with D tentatively TRBD1 (6 bases). This CDR3 has 13 amino acids. V shed 4 bases and J shed 7 bases, with 14 bases lying between them. The germline V gene has CDR1 SGDLS and CDR2 YYNGEE. DNA for the CDR3: TGTGCCAGCAGCCTCAGGGGTTCAGGTGAAGCTTTCTTT. Amino acid sequence: CASSLRGSGEAFF.

This chain connects TRBV11-3 to TRBJ1-2, with 7 positions matching TRBD1. CDR1 and CDR2 (germline): SGHNT, YENEEA. This CDR3 is built from 14 residues. Losses at the gene ends were 4 bases for V and 4 bases for J; bases not matched to a gene: 6. DNA of the CDR3: TGTGCCAGCAGCTCGGACAGGCAATCCTATGGCTACACCTTC. It specifies CASSSDRQSYGYTF.